This T cell receptor beta chain appears in the sequencing data of a study of T cell responses to AZD1222 COVID-19 vaccine. Findings of the study overall: Across the whole spike, CD4 TCRs peaked at regions 160-218 and 743-854. Donors in the cohort were predominantly white British and more often female, and clonal diversity was possibly underestimated.

This clone was counted a few times. Antigen specificity is unknown. Analyses pooled second doses at about 4 or about 12 weeks. Assay used: immunoSEQ multiplex PCR; TCRdb lists only in-frame clones, some missing. The sample shows roughly 69,000 clones, 80% of them seen only once. This CDR3 has 15 amino acids. Germline loops: CDR1 GTSNPN, CDR2 SVGIG (reference sequence). V lost 5 bases to trimming and J lost 3 bases, with 17 bases between them. This TCR came from an adult who received the AZD1222 COVID-19 vaccine. The sequenced sample was peripheral blood, obtained 28 days after the second AZD1222 dose. The chain uses TRBV30 and TRBJ2-1, with D possibly matching TRBD2 (6 bases). The CDR3, as DNA: TGTGCCTGGGATACCGGGAGACTTATCTACAATGAGCAGTTCTTC. This gives the protein CAWDTGRLIYNEQFF.